The 10 T cell receptor beta chains in this list originate from one sample, sequenced in a study of shared clonotypes between healthy human individuals. Naive CD8 cells lacked CD45RO, underwent positive selection for CCR7 and left out terminally differentiated effector memory CD45RA+ cells. Sequencing used immunoSEQ multiplex PCR; TCRdb keeps in-frame clones, though not all of them. The top ten clones hold 0.95% to 1.5% of a sample with about 1,900,000 clones, about 95% of them seen once. The sequenced sample consisted of naive CD8+ T cells sorted from blood. The receptors originated from a young man in good health.

The table lists this clone with a count of one. Other nucleotide sequences from this sample produce the same CDR3. The J gene is TRBJ2-5, the V gene TRBV27; D not resolved. The germline gives CDR1 MNHEY, CDR2 SMNVEV (reference sequence). The germline V and J ends were trimmed by 5 bases and 0 bases, with 7 bases remaining between them. This CDR3 is built from 13 residues. The CDR3 here is CASSPSYQETQYF. Written as DNA, the CDR3 is TGTGCCAGCAGTCCCTCCTACCAAGAGACCCAGTACTTC.

This chain links TRBV6-1 with TRBJ2-7; weak D call: TRBD2 (5 bases). The CDR3 length is 13 residues. V was pared by 3 bases and J by 2 bases, with 8 bases between. Germline-derived CDR1 and CDR2 are MNHNS and SASEGT. The CDR3 DNA sequence: TGTGCCAGCAGTGAGAGGGAAACCTACGAGCAGTACTTC. It encodes CASSERETYEQYF.

Worth noting for this clone: This CDR3 is also generated by other DNA sequences in the sample. This sequence joins TRBV5-4 and TRBJ2-7, with D possibly being TRBD1 (5 bases). CDR3 length: 13 amino acids. Between the trimmed V and J ends, which lost 4 bases and 0 bases, there was a span of 8 bases. The germline gives CDR1 SGHNT, CDR2 YYREEE (reference sequence). The CDR3 DNA follows: TGTGCCAGCAGCCCAGACAGCTCCTACGAGCAGTACTTC. Translating it yields CASSPDSSYEQYF.

About this clone itself: This CDR3 is also generated by other DNA sequences in the sample. The chain recombines TRBV7-9 with TRBJ1-1; possible D gene TRBD1, 5 bases. The V end was cut by 0 bases, the J end by 3 bases, with 8 bases between. The CDR3 spans 14 residues. From germline, CDR1 is SEHNR and CDR2 FQNEAQ (reference sequence). CDR3 DNA: TGTGCCAGCAGCTTAGCAGGGGCCGACACTGAAGCTTTCTTT. It yields the protein CASSLAGADTEAFF.

The J gene is TRBJ2-1, the V gene TRBV9; TRBD2 matches at 12 bases. Germline V lookup: CDR1 SGDLS, CDR2 YYNGEE. This CDR3 has 16 amino acids. The J segment lost 6 bases and the V segment lost 3 bases, leaving 7 bases of the junction unmatched. CDR3 amino acids: CASSAFGLAGRNEQFF. Written as DNA, the CDR3 is TGTGCCAGCAGCGCCTTCGGACTAGCGGGGCGCAATGAGCAGTTCTTC. The whole variable domain, filled in from reference TRBV9 and TRBJ2-1, reads DSGVTQTPKHLITATGQRVTLRCSPRSGDLSVYWYQQSLDQGLQFLIQYYNGEERAKGNILERFSAQQFPDLHSELNLSSLELGDSALYFCASSAFGLAGRNEQFFGPGTRLTVL.

The chain joins TRBV5-1 to TRBJ1-6, with 12 bases identical to TRBD1. This CDR3 comprises 16 residues. V trimming: 4 bases; J trimming: 7 bases; junction bases outside the gene matches: 6. Germline V gives CDR1 SGHRS, CDR2 YFSETQ. CDR3 protein: CASSPVGTGGNSPLHF. The CDR3 DNA reads TGCGCCAGCAGCCCGGTCGGGACAGGGGGCAATTCACCCCTCCACTTT.

The CDR3 sequence: CASSSELERLNTGELFF. CDR3 in DNA: TGTGCCAGCAGCTCAGAACTGGAGAGGCTGAACACCGGGGAGCTGTTTTTT. The chain carries TRBV11-2 and TRBJ2-2, with no clear D. V lost 4 bases and J lost 1, with 16 bases in between. The CDR3 covers 17 residues. Germline-derived CDR1 and CDR2 are SGHAT and FQNNGV. Together with reference TRBV11-2 and TRBJ2-2, the CDR3 gives the full variable domain: EAGVAQSPRYKIIEKRQSVAFWCNPISGHATLYWYQQILGQGPKLLIQFQNNGVVDDSQLPKDRFSAERLKGVDSTLKIQPAKLEDSAVYLCASSSELERLNTGELFFGEGSRLTVL.

About this clone itself: The sample holds other DNA sequences that translate to the same CDR3. The gene calls are TRBV28 and TRBJ1-1; the match to TRBD1 covers 7 bases. CDR3 length equals 14 residues. The V and J ends lost 5 bases and 1 base, in that order; junction bases with no gene match: 4. The germline V gene encodes CDR1 MDHEN and CDR2 SYDVKM. The CDR3 here is CASSPGGENTEAFF. The DNA for the CDR3 is TGTGCCAGCAGTCCAGGGGGAGAGAACACTGAAGCTTTCTTT.

Written as DNA, the CDR3 is TGTGCCAGCAGCTTGGTTGGGGTGCCCTACGAGCAGTACTTC. Translating it yields CASSLVGVPYEQYF. V and J are TRBV5-5 and TRBJ2-7, with unresolved D. Germline values: CDR1 SGHKS, CDR2 YYEKEE (reference sequence). Trimming removed 0 bases from V and 2 bases from J, with 9 bases in between. The CDR3 contains 14 residues.

The sample holds one count of this clone. The chain employs TRBV5-4 and TRBJ2-7; TRBD2 is a possible D gene (5 bases). CDR3 length equals 13 residues. CDR1 and CDR2 from the germline V gene are SGHNT and YYREEE (reference sequence). V lost 0 bases and J lost 6, with 10 bases in between. This chain's CDR3 is CASSLAGVGEQYF. The CDR3, as DNA: TGTGCCAGCAGCTTGGCCGGGGTAGGCGAGCAGTACTTC. The full variable domain, with the rest looked up from reference TRBV5-4 and TRBJ2-7, is ETGVTQSPTHLIKTRGQQVTLRCSSQSGHNTVSWYQQALGQGPQFIFQYYREEENGRGNFPPRFSGLQFPNYSSELNVNALELDDSALYLCASSLAGVGEQYFGPGTRLTVT.